Each of the 23 T cell receptor beta chains below was sequenced from the same sample in a study of T cells in Graves' hyperthyroidism and ophthalmopathy. TCR beta CDR3 regions were amplified from RNA. HTBI primers were the set used in a first-round RT-PCR of the TCR CDR3. Via MiXCR, TCRdb re-called the multiplex PCR reads, giving one row per CDR3 protein. Counted here are under 400,000 distinct CDR3 sequences, about a sixth occurring once; the ten biggest clones make up about a sixth. The sample consisted of blood. The receptors were sampled from a woman between 35 and 50 years old with Graves' ophthalmopathy.

This clonotype was counted a few times. This chain joins TRBV3-1 and TRBJ2-7, with 9 bases that match TRBD2. This CDR3 has 14 amino acids. In germline, CDR1 is LGHDT, CDR2 YNNKEL (reference sequence). The junction had 10 bases not matched to a gene; V was cut back by 6 bases and J by 7 bases. CDR3 region: CASSQLSGSGEQYF. CDR3 coding DNA: TGTGCCAGCAGTCAACTTAGCGGGAGTGGGGAGCAGTACTTC.

This clonotype was found many times. V usage is TRBV7-3 and J usage is TRBJ2-2; D remains unclear. The CDR3 runs to 13 residues. The ends were cut back, 5 bases at V and 8 bases at J, with 12 bases in the middle. Per germline, CDR1 SGHTA and CDR2 FQGTGA. CDR3 sequence reads: CASSQKQGGELFF. The CDR3 DNA follows: TGTGCCAGCAGCCAAAAACAAGGAGGGGAGCTGTTTTTT.

This clonotype showed up many times. DNA for the CDR3: TGTGCCAGCAGTTTAGTAGGTGGGATCCATGAGCAGTTCTTC. Translated, it gives CASSLVGGIHEQFF. The chain uses TRBV12-3 or TRBV12-4 and TRBJ2-1; D unresolved. V gave up 1 base and J gave up 8 bases, with 12 bases separating them. This CDR3 comprises 14 residues.

V is TRBV12-3 or TRBV12-4 and J is TRBJ1-2; the D gene is possibly TRBD1 (6 bases). V lost 5 bases to trimming and J lost 4 bases, with 14 bases between them. The CDR3 is 14 amino acids. CDR3 coding DNA: TGTGCCAGCAGTAGTACCACGGACAGCTATGGCTACACCTTC. Protein sequence: CASSSTTDSYGYTF.

This clonotype came up many times. This rearrangement joins TRBV5-4 to TRBJ2-2, with D possibly TRBD2 on 7 matching bases. This CDR3 is 15 amino acids long. Germline CDR1 is SGHNT and CDR2 is YYREEE (reference sequence). Trimming stripped 3 bases from V and 2 bases from J, with 11 bases between. The CDR3 DNA is TGTGCCAGCAGCTCGGGGGGCGGTAACACCGGGGAGCTGTTTTTT. Residues: CASSSGGGNTGELFF. Together with reference TRBV5-4 and TRBJ2-2, the CDR3 gives the full variable domain: ETGVTQSPTHLIKTRGQQVTLRCSSQSGHNTVSWYQQALGQGPQFIFQYYREEENGRGNFPPRFSGLQFPNYSSELNVNALELDDSALYLCASSSGGGNTGELFFGEGSRLTVL.

This clonotype was counted many times. The rearrangement uses TRBV2 and TRBJ1-6, with D unresolved. CDR1 is SNHLY and CDR2 is FYNNEI in the germline V gene. V was clipped by 2 bases and J by 7 bases, with 6 bases between them. The CDR3 has 13 residues. This CDR3 reads CASSESQNSPLHF. CDR3 bases: TGTGCCAGCAGTGAAAGTCAGAATTCACCCCTCCACTTT.

This clonotype has at least ten counts. The chain has TRBV4-1 and TRBJ2-5; either TRBD1 or TRBD2 may fit D (5 bases each). Trimming pared 1 base from V and 3 bases from J, leaving 9 bases between. The CDR3 is 14 amino acids. Germline CDR1 is MGHRA and CDR2 is YSYEKL. CDR3 loop: CASSQGGAEETQYF. The CDR3 bases are TGCGCCAGCAGCCAAGGAGGGGCGGAAGAGACCCAGTACTTC.

Points on this clonotype: The junction differs from germline at one of its ends, possibly a read error. The rearrangement links TRBV6-1 to TRBJ1-2, with TRBD1 matching 9 bases. CDR1 and CDR2 (germline): MNHNS, SASEGT. The CDR3 consists of 15 residues. The CDR3 DNA reads as TGTGTCAGCACCCCCGCCGGGGACAGGGCTTATGGCTACGCCTTC. Amino acids: CVSTPAGDRAYGYAF.

This clonotype was seen ten or more times. V gene TRBV11-2 combines with J gene TRBJ2-6; D possibly corresponds to TRBD1 (5 bases). CDR3 length equals 19 residues. Germline V gene data show CDR1 as SGHAT and CDR2 as FQNNGV. The V gene lost 6 bases and the J gene lost 0 bases, with 21 bases spanning the gap. This CDR3 reads CASRSFRRGGGSGANVLTF. The CDR3 nucleotides read TGTGCCAGCAGGTCCTTCAGAAGGGGCGGTGGCTCTGGGGCCAACGTCCTGACTTTC.

This clonotype was found many times. This chain joins TRBV5-1 and TRBJ1-1, with D perhaps TRBD1 (5 bases). The CDR3 is 14 amino acids. CDR1 and CDR2 from the germline V gene are SGHRS and YFSETQ. V lost 8 bases and J 4 bases, leaving 18 bases between the germline ends. DNA for the CDR3: TGCGCCAGTCAGCCGACCGGGACTCGCACTGAAGCTTTCTTT. Amino acid sequence: CASQPTGTRTEAFF. The whole variable domain, remainder taken from reference TRBV5-1 and TRBJ1-1, is KAGVTQTPRYLIKTRGQQVTLSCSPISGHRSVSWYQQTPGQGLQFLFEYFSETQRNKGNFPGRFSGRQFSNSRSEMNVSTLELGDSALYLCASQPTGTRTEAFFGQGTRLTVV.

This clonotype was seen many times. The chain combines TRBV12-3 or TRBV12-4 with TRBJ1-1; no reliable D call. Between the trimmed V and J ends, which lost 4 bases and 1 base, there was a span of 7 bases. This CDR3 has 13 residues. The CDR3 nucleotides read TGTGCCAGCAGTTGGAACGGGAACACTGAAGCTTTCTTT. Its protein is CASSWNGNTEAFF.

This clonotype was seen ten or more times. The rearrangement uses TRBV11-2 and TRBJ2-7; 8 bases match TRBD2. Losses at the gene ends were 0 bases for V and 1 base for J; bases not matched to a gene: 2. CDR1 SGHAT and CDR2 FQNNGV come from the germline V gene. This CDR3 has 15 amino acids. Written as DNA, the CDR3 is TGTGCCAGCAGCTTAGAACTAGCGGATTCCTACGAGCAGTACTTC. Residues: CASSLELADSYEQYF.

V usage is TRBV2 and J usage is TRBJ1-1, with D unclear. The CDR3 runs 18 residues. V was pared by 3 bases and J by 3 bases, with 23 bases between. Germline V gene sequence: CDR1 SNHLY, CDR2 FYNNEI. The CDR3 here is CASSDAAVWGSIDTEAFF. The CDR3 coding sequence is TGTGCCAGCAGTGACGCGGCAGTCTGGGGATCGATAGACACTGAAGCTTTCTTT. Full variable domain (missing parts from reference TRBV2 and TRBJ1-1): EPEVTQTPSHQVTQMGQEVILRCVPISNHLYFYWYRQILGQKVEFLVSFYNNEISEKSEIFDDQFSVERPDGSNFTLKIRSTKLEDSAMYFCASSDAAVWGSIDTEAFFGQGTRLTVV.

This clonotype was observed at least ten times. CDR3: CASGTEGSVTEAFF. CDR3 coding DNA: TGTGCCAGCGGGACGGAGGGTTCTGTCACTGAAGCTTTCTTT. The chain is built from TRBV6-1 and TRBJ1-1; D is perhaps TRBD1 (5 bases). Trimming pared 8 bases from V and 4 bases from J, leaving 17 bases between. CDR3 length: 14 residues. Germline CDR1 and CDR2: MNHNS and SASEGT.

This clonotype came up many times. A read error is possible here, since a much larger clone lies one base away. A read error is likely, as this CDR3 ends without the conserved phenylalanine or tryptophan. The rearrangement joins TRBV12-3 or TRBV12-4 to TRBJ1-1, with no clear D. The CDR3 is 11 residues long. CDR3 sequence: CASSLNAEAFS. The CDR3 DNA is TGTGCCAGCAGTTTGAACGCTGAAGCTTTCTCT.

As to this clonotype: This may come from a read error, since a much larger clone is one base off. The chain combines TRBV11-2 with TRBJ2-3; 10 positions agree with TRBD2. CDR1 is SGHAT, CDR2 FQNNGV, per germline. This CDR3 is 16 amino acids long. CDR3 nucleotides: TGTGCCAGCAGCTTACTAGCGGGGGCTAGCATAGATACGCAGTATTTT. Translated, it gives CASSLLAGASIDTQYF. Variable domain in full (rest from reference TRBV11-2 and TRBJ2-3): EAGVAQSPRYKIIEKRQSVAFWCNPISGHATLYWYQQILGQGPKLLIQFQNNGVVDDSQLPKDRFSAERLKGVDSTLKIQPAKLEDSAVYLCASSLLAGASIDTQYFGPGTRLTVL.

This clonotype was seen many times. The chain uses TRBV4-1 and TRBJ2-7, with 13 bases aligning to TRBD2. The J segment lost 7 bases and the V segment lost 1 base, leaving 7 bases of the junction unmatched. CDR1 MGHRA and CDR2 YSYEKL come from the germline V gene. The CDR3 is made up of 16 amino acids. CDR3 in amino acids: CASSQVGTSGTNEQYF. The DNA for the CDR3 is TGCGCCAGCAGCCAAGTAGGGACTAGCGGGACTAATGAGCAGTACTTC.

The sample holds many counts of this clonotype. The chain has TRBV7-2 and TRBJ2-5; 7 positions match TRBD1. The CDR3 is 15 amino acids. CDR1 is SGHTA and CDR2 is FQGNSA in the germline V gene. The V gene end was trimmed by 5 bases and the J gene end by 0 bases; junction bases not matched to a gene: 6. CDR3 DNA sequence: TGTGCCAGCAGCCCATCGGGACAGAACCAAGAGACCCAGTACTTC. This sequence encodes CASSPSGQNQETQYF.

This clonotype was detected ten times or more. This chain connects TRBV10-3 to TRBJ2-5; 11 bases align to TRBD1. The CDR3 length is 16 residues. V was clipped by 6 bases and J by 5 bases; unmatched bases: 11. Germline lookup yields CDR1 ENHRY and CDR2 SYGVKD. The CDR3 protein is CAISPAGQGASETQYF. In nucleotides, the CDR3 is TGTGCCATCAGCCCCGCCGGACAGGGGGCTTCTGAGACCCAGTACTTC.

The gene calls are TRBV10-3 and TRBJ1-6; D may be TRBD1 (5 bases). From germline, CDR1 is ENHRY and CDR2 SYGVKD. Trimming took off 4 bases at V and 3 bases at J, with 7 bases between the two ends. CDR3 length: 14 amino acids. The CDR3 protein is CAISGDSYNSPLHF. The DNA for the CDR3 is TGTGCCATCAGTGGAGACAGCTATAATTCACCCCTCCACTTT.

This clonotype was counted ten times or more. The chain has TRBV30 and TRBJ2-7; 11 bases map to TRBD1. Germline CDR1 is GTSNPN and CDR2 is SVGIG (reference sequence). The V segment lost 5 bases and the J segment 7 bases; nucleotides outside the gene matches: 7. The CDR3 is 13 residues long. In DNA form, the CDR3 reads TGTGCCTGGGCAGGACAGGGGGCGGGAGAGCAGTACTTC. Residues: CAWAGQGAGEQYF.

The rearrangement joins TRBV11-2 to TRBJ2-7; 8 bases map to TRBD1. V shed 2 bases and J 7 bases; nucleotides not matched to a gene: 10. The CDR3 runs to 15 residues. Per germline, CDR1 SGHAT and CDR2 FQNNGV. DNA for the CDR3: TGTGCCAGCAGCTTAAGCCCGGGACAGGCAAGTGAGCAGTACTTC. Protein: CASSLSPGQASEQYF.

This clonotype appeared once. This chain connects TRBV6-2 or TRBV6-3 to TRBJ1-1; D ambiguous. V lost 2 bases to trimming and J lost 0 bases, with 7 bases between them. CDR1 is MNHEY, CDR2 SVGEGT, per germline. The CDR3 runs 14 residues. CDR3 coding DNA: TGTGCCAGCAGTTACGGCAGTTTGAACACTGAAGCTTTCTTT. This encodes CASSYGSLNTEAFF.